Following are 31 T cell receptor beta chains from one sample sequenced in a study of blood T cell repertoires in COVID-19. The data were produced by immunoSEQ multiplex PCR, yet TCRdb's version contains in-frame clones alone and is incomplete. The sample lists 250,000 or so clones; about nine tenths were seen once. The sequenced material came from peripheral blood. The receptor set was obtained from a man aged 40-55 years with active or convalescent COVID-19.

The chain employs TRBV18 and TRBJ2-2; tentative D call: TRBD1 (5 bases). V was trimmed by 4 bases and J by 2 bases, leaving 11 bases between them. The CDR3 length is 15 residues. Germline lookup yields CDR1 KGHSH and CDR2 LQKENI. The CDR3 reads CASSRGGANTGELFF. The CDR3 DNA sequence: TGTGCCAGCTCACGTGGTGGGGCAAACACCGGGGAGCTGTTTTTT.

In its sample, this clone was seen a few times. The chain has TRBV5-1 and TRBJ1-2; D gene unclear. The CDR3 sequence is 15 residues long. V lost 0 bases and J lost 4, with 13 bases in between. Germline assignment: CDR1 SGHRS and CDR2 YFSETQ. The DNA for the CDR3 is TGCGCCAGCAGCTTGGCACCCTCCGGGGTCTATGGCTACACCTTC. Its translation is CASSLAPSGVYGYTF.

This clone was observed at least ten times. The gene calls are TRBV24-1 and TRBJ2-3, with 9 bases that match TRBD2. CDR3 size: 16 residues. The J segment lost 2 bases and the V segment lost 1 base, leaving 3 bases of the junction unmatched. In germline, CDR1 is KGHDR, CDR2 SFDVKD. The CDR3 DNA sequence: TGTGCCACCAGTGATTTTGCTAGCGGGGACACAGATACGCAGTATTTT. It encodes CATSDFASGDTDTQYF.

This clone showed up just once. The chain combines TRBV30 with TRBJ2-3; D is ambiguous. The V gene lost 2 bases and the J gene lost 3 bases, with 6 bases spanning the gap. CDR3 length: 12 residues. Looked up from germline, CDR1 is GTSNPN and CDR2 is SVGIG (reference sequence). The CDR3: CAWSHSTDTQYF. CDR3 bases: TGTGCCTGGAGTCACTCTACAGATACGCAGTATTTT. The full variable domain, with the rest looked up from reference TRBV30 and TRBJ2-3, is SQTIHQWPATLVQPVGSPLSLECTVEGTSNPNLYWYRQAAGRGLQLLFYSVGIGQISSEVPQNLSASRPQDRQFILSSKKLLLSDSGFYLCAWSHSTDTQYFGPGTRLTVL.

About this clone: One end of the junction varies from germline; a read error may be responsible. This chain links TRBV9 with TRBJ2-3; D is uncertain. The germline V gene encodes CDR1 SGDLS and CDR2 YYNGEE. This CDR3 region has 14 residues. This CDR3 reads CASTVSSYTDTQYF. The CDR3 region has the DNA TGTGCCAGCACCGTATCCAGTTACACAGATACGCAGTATTTT.

This chain links TRBV7-2 with TRBJ1-2, with D possibly being TRBD1 (5 bases). Germline V gene data show CDR1 as SGHTA and CDR2 as FQGNSA. The CDR3 is 13 residues long. Trimming pared 8 bases from V and 3 bases from J, leaving 13 bases between. The CDR3 loop reads CASAPWGDYGYTF. The CDR3 coding sequence is TGTGCCAGCGCCCCTTGGGGGGACTATGGCTACACCTTC.

V gene TRBV11-3 combines with J gene TRBJ1-1; D uncertain. CDR3 length: 14 amino acids. V was trimmed by 3 bases and J by 3 bases, leaving 11 bases between them. Germline V lookup: CDR1 SGHNT, CDR2 YENEEA. The CDR3 loop reads CASSFGGGDTEAFF. DNA for the CDR3: TGTGCCAGCAGCTTTGGCGGCGGGGACACTGAAGCTTTCTTT.

There are a few counts of this clone. This rearrangement joins TRBV19 to TRBJ1-5; D is unclear. The V gene's germline CDR1 is LNHDA and CDR2 SQIVND (reference sequence). This CDR3 region has 15 residues. V lost 0 bases and J 4 bases, leaving 10 bases between the germline ends. DNA for the CDR3: TGTGCCAGTAGTATAGACGCTGGCAGAAATCAGCCCCAGCATTTT. Residues: CASSIDAGRNQPQHF.

This rearrangement joins TRBV7-2 to TRBJ1-1, with D possibly matching TRBD1 (6 bases). Germline CDR1 SGHTA, CDR2 FQGNSA. Trimming took 5 bases from V and 2 from J, leaving 15 bases between them. The CDR3 runs 15 residues. The CDR3 coding sequence is TGTGCCAGCAGCCCCAACAGGGTCCGTAACACTGAAGCTTTCTTT. Amino acids: CASSPNRVRNTEAFF.

The chain has TRBV30 and TRBJ1-5, with 10 bases that match TRBD1. The CDR3 is 13 residues long. V lost 3 bases, J lost 7 bases, and 3 bases stayed unmatched. Germline CDR1 is GTSNPN and CDR2 is SVGIG (reference sequence). CDR3 DNA: TGTGCCTGGAGCAGACAGGGGGCGCAGCCCCAGCATTTT. Translated: CAWSRQGAQPQHF. Full variable domain (remainder filled in from reference TRBV30 and TRBJ1-5): SQTIHQWPATLVQPVGSPLSLECTVEGTSNPNLYWYRQAAGRGLQLLFYSVGIGQISSEVPQNLSASRPQDRQFILSSKKLLLSDSGFYLCAWSRQGAQPQHFGDGTRLSIL.

This chain joins TRBV5-1 and TRBJ2-5; TRBD2 aligns across 10 bases. Per the germline V gene, CDR1 is SGHRS and CDR2 is YFSETQ. J was trimmed by 5 bases and V by 5 bases; bases with no gene match: 12. This CDR3 contains 16 residues. CDR3: CASRSGAGGPLETQYF. Here the CDR3 DNA reads TGCGCCAGCAGGTCAGGAGCGGGAGGGCCTCTGGAGACCCAGTACTTC.

This chain links TRBV19 with TRBJ1-5; no reliable D call. CDR3 size: 12 residues. Trimming pared 5 bases from V and 6 bases from J, leaving 8 bases between. CDR1 is LNHDA, CDR2 SQIVND, per germline (reference sequence). The CDR3 nucleotides are TGTGCCAGTAGTCCTGGAGCTCAGCCCCAGCATTTT. It specifies CASSPGAQPQHF.

The rearrangement joins TRBV7-9 to TRBJ2-3, with a tentative D call TRBD1 (5 bases). CDR3 length equals 15 residues. In germline, CDR1 is SEHNR, CDR2 FQNEAQ (reference sequence). V lost 6 bases, J lost 4 bases, and 17 bases lay in between. The CDR3 DNA is TGTGCCAGCAGTTCCCCAGGGTTAGGAGCAGATACGCAGTATTTT. This translates into CASSSPGLGADTQYF.

The J gene is TRBJ2-7, the V gene TRBV28; 9 positions agree with TRBD1. CDR1 is MDHEN and CDR2 is SYDVKM in the germline V gene. The CDR3 totals 13 residues. Germline trimming cut 6 bases from V and 3 bases from J; bases unmatched to any gene: 3. CDR3 residues: CASSPGQGYEQYF. In DNA, the CDR3 is TGTGCCAGCAGCCCGGGACAGGGCTACGAGCAGTACTTC.

The V and J genes are TRBV19 and TRBJ2-5, with 12 bases identical to TRBD1. The germline V gene encodes CDR1 LNHDA and CDR2 SQIVND (reference sequence). With V trimmed by 1 base and J by 5 bases, 2 bases remained unmatched. The CDR3 covers 15 residues. The CDR3 nucleotides read TGTGCCAGTAGTATAGGGGACAGGGGGCGTGAGACCCAGTACTTC. Translated: CASSIGDRGRETQYF.

The chain combines TRBV7-3 with TRBJ2-2; D uncertain. Germline V gene data show CDR1 as SGHTA and CDR2 as FQGTGA. The CDR3 has 17 amino acids. V was pared by 0 bases and J by 7 bases, with 18 bases between. CDR3 sequence: CASSLTSGSQLRGELFF. CDR3 nucleotide sequence: TGTGCCAGCAGCTTAACCTCCGGTTCCCAACTCCGCGGGGAGCTGTTTTTT. The entire variable domain, with the rest obtained from reference TRBV7-3 and TRBJ2-2, is as follows: GAGVSQTPSNKVTEKGKYVELRCDPISGHTALYWYRQSLGQGPEFLIYFQGTGAADDSGLPNDRFFAVRPEGSVSTLKIQRTERGDSAVYLCASSLTSGSQLRGELFFGEGSRLTVL.

The chain couples TRBV27 to TRBJ2-3; D possibly corresponds to TRBD2 (5 bases). CDR1 and CDR2 from the germline V gene are MNHEY and SMNVEV (reference sequence). V dropped 2 bases and J dropped 2 bases, with 14 bases sitting between them. The CDR3 sequence is 16 residues long. In nucleotides, the CDR3 is TGTGCCAGCAGTTTAAGGGAGCTACTCTTCACAGATACGCAGTATTTT. Encoded protein: CASSLRELLFTDTQYF.

The V and J genes are TRBV28 and TRBJ2-7; 9 bases line up with TRBD2. The CDR3 has 14 amino acids. Unmatched junction bases numbered 3, after V lost 6 bases and J lost 0 bases. Germline V CDR1 and CDR2: MDHEN, SYDVKM. The CDR3 here is CASSLAGASYEQYF. In DNA, the CDR3 is TGTGCCAGCAGCTTAGCGGGGGCCTCCTACGAGCAGTACTTC. Drawing the rest from reference TRBV28 and TRBJ2-7, the complete variable domain is DVKVTQSSRYLVKRTGEKVFLECVQDMDHENMFWYRQDPGLGLRLIYFSYDVKMKEKGDIPEGYSVSREKKERFSLILESASTNQTSMYLCASSLAGASYEQYFGPGTRLTVT.

The CDR3 loop reads CASSMGVTGWTSQPQHF. CDR3 sequence (DNA): TGTGCCAGTAGTATGGGAGTGACAGGGTGGACTAGCCAGCCCCAGCATTTT. The J gene is TRBJ1-5, the V gene TRBV19; TRBD1 agrees at 7 bases. The CDR3 has 17 amino acids. Germline values: CDR1 LNHDA, CDR2 SQIVND (reference sequence). J lost 7 bases, V lost 3 bases, and 15 bases had no gene match.

The chain combines TRBV30 with TRBJ1-1; D may be TRBD1 (5 bases). The V end was cut by 4 bases, the J end by 8 bases, with 17 bases between. The CDR3 is 13 amino acids. Germline V CDR1 and CDR2: GTSNPN, SVGIG (reference sequence). CDR3 residues: CAWNRDSAAEAFF. As DNA, the CDR3 is TGTGCCTGGAATCGGGACTCTGCGGCAGAAGCTTTCTTT.

V and J are TRBV5-5 and TRBJ2-5; the match to TRBD1 covers 8 bases. Germline V gene sequence: CDR1 SGHKS, CDR2 YYEKEE (reference sequence). V trimming: 0 bases; J trimming: 5 bases; junction bases outside the gene matches: 6. CDR3 size: 15 residues. CDR3 residues: CASSLGQGAGETQYF. The CDR3 DNA sequence: TGTGCCAGCAGCTTGGGGCAGGGGGCCGGGGAGACCCAGTACTTC.

The chain has TRBV6-5 and TRBJ2-3; TRBD2 matches at 11 bases. V lost 8 bases, J lost 2 bases, and 3 bases stayed unmatched. CDR3 length equals 14 residues. Germline V gene data show CDR1 as MNHEY and CDR2 as SVGAGI. The CDR3: CASEGLAATDTQYF. The DNA for the CDR3 is TGTGCCAGCGAGGGACTAGCGGCCACAGATACGCAGTATTTT.

The J gene is TRBJ2-3, the V gene TRBV19, with a weak D call TRBD2 (6 bases). The CDR3 contains 15 residues. The germline V gene encodes CDR1 LNHDA and CDR2 SQIVND (reference sequence). The V end lost 5 bases, the J end lost 0 bases, and 12 bases lay between the germline ends. The DNA for the CDR3 is TGTGCCAGTAGTGCGGTGGGGGGTAGCACAGATACGCAGTATTTT. This codes for CASSAVGGSTDTQYF.

By share, this clone ranks as large. The chain employs TRBV24-1 and TRBJ2-3; D gene ambiguous. The length of the CDR3 is 13 residues. The V end lost 2 bases, the J end lost 6 bases, and 8 bases lay between the germline ends. The V gene's germline CDR1 is KGHDR and CDR2 SFDVKD. The DNA for the CDR3 is TGTGCCACCAGTGATTCGCGGCGGGATACGCAGTATTTT. Its protein product is CATSDSRRDTQYF.

The J gene is TRBJ2-5, the V gene TRBV6-5; perhaps TRBD1 as D (6 bases). V lost 5 bases, J lost 4 bases, and 14 bases lay in between. Per the germline V gene, CDR1 is MNHEY and CDR2 is SVGAGI. The CDR3 loop spans 14 amino acids. The CDR3 is CASSPRGEGETQYF. For the CDR3, the DNA is TGTGCCAGCAGTCCCAGGGGCGAGGGAGAGACCCAGTACTTC.

The chain carries TRBV7-9 and TRBJ2-1; no clear D gene. The V gene's germline CDR1 is SEHNR and CDR2 FQNEAQ (reference sequence). V lost 6 bases and J 6 bases, leaving 15 bases between the germline ends. The CDR3 consists of 14 residues. CDR3 sequence: CASSRSSTGNEQFF. In DNA form, the CDR3 reads TGTGCCAGCAGTCGAAGTAGCACTGGCAATGAGCAGTTCTTC.

The rearrangement joins TRBV9 to TRBJ1-2, with D unclear. Trimming cost V 3 bases and J 8 bases, with 8 bases left between them. Germline V gene data show CDR1 as SGDLS and CDR2 as YYNGEE. This CDR3 comprises 11 residues. In DNA form, the CDR3 reads TGTGCCAGCAGCGGTAGCCGGGGCTACACCTTC. This sequence encodes CASSGSRGYTF.

The chain recombines TRBV30 with TRBJ1-4; D might be TRBD1 (6 bases). Trimming cost V 1 base and J 0 bases, with 12 bases left between them. The germline V gene has CDR1 GTSNPN and CDR2 SVGIG (reference sequence). There are 16 residues in the CDR3. CDR3 protein: CAWSGDTVATNEKLFF. CDR3 coding DNA: TGTGCCTGGAGTGGGGACACGGTTGCAACTAATGAAAAACTGTTTTTT.

This chain uses TRBV9 with TRBJ2-7; maybe TRBD1 (6 bases). V was shortened by 0 bases and J by 6 bases, with 13 bases between the two germline ends. The CDR3 spans 14 residues. Germline V CDR1 and CDR2: SGDLS, YYNGEE. This chain's CDR3 is CASSVGPTGPEQYF. The CDR3, as DNA: TGTGCCAGCAGCGTAGGTCCGACAGGCCCCGAGCAGTACTTC.

CDR3 sequence: CASSPGGTVMRGTQYF. DNA of the CDR3: TGCGCCAGCAGTCCGGGGGGGACTGTCATGAGGGGGACCCAGTACTTC. V and J are TRBV10-2 and TRBJ2-5; 8 bases line up with TRBD2. The CDR3 is made up of 16 amino acids. The J segment lost 7 bases and the V segment lost 5 bases, leaving 15 bases of the junction unmatched. In germline, CDR1 is WSHSY, CDR2 SAAADI.

The gene calls are TRBV19 and TRBJ2-7, with TRBD2 identical over 7 bases. Germline V gene sequence: CDR1 LNHDA, CDR2 SQIVND (reference sequence). Germline trimming cut 8 bases from V and 4 bases from J; bases unmatched to any gene: 11. The CDR3 is 14 amino acids. CDR3 sequence (DNA): TGTGCCAGTGGGAGGTCGGCGGGAGAGTACGAGCAGTACTTC. This codes for CASGRSAGEYEQYF.